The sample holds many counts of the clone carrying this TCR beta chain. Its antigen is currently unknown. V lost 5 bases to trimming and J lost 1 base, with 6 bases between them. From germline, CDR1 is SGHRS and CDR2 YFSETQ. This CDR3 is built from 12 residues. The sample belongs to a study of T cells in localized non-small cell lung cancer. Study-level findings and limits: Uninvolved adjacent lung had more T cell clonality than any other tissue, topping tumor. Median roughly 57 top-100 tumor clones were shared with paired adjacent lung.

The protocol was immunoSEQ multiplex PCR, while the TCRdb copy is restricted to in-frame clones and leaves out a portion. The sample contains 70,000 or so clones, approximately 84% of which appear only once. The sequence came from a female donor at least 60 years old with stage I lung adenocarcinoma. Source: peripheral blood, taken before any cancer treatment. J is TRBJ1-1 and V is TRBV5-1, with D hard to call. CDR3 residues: CASRDENTEAFF. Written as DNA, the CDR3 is TGCGCCAGCAGGGACGAGAACACTGAAGCTTTCTTT.